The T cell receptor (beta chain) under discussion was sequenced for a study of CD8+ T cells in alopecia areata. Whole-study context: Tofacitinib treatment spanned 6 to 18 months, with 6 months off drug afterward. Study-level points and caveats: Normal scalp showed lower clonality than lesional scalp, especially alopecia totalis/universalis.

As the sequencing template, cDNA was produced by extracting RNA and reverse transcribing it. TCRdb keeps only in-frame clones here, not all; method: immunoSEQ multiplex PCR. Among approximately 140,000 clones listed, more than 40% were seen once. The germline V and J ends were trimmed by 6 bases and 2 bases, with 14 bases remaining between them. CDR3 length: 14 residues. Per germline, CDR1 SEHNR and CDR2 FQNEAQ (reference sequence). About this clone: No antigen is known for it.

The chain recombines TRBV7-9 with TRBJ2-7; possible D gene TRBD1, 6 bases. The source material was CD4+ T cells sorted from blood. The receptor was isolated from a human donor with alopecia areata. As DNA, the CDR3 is TGTGCCAGCAGTCGATCCGGGACAACCTACGAGCAGTACTTC. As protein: CASSRSGTTYEQYF.